One sample yielded the 5 T cell receptor beta chains listed below, sequenced in a study of T cells in Graves' hyperthyroidism and ophthalmopathy. Amplified TCR beta CDR3 regions derived from RNA transcripts. First-round RT-PCR of the TCR CDR3 relied on the HTBI primer set. In TCRdb, the multiplex PCR reads were re-called with MiXCR into one record per CDR3 protein. The sample has 400,000 to 550,000 distinct CDR3 sequences; around 22% are singletons. Material: blood. The receptor set was obtained from a woman in her twenties or thirties with Graves' ophthalmopathy.

J is TRBJ1-1 and V is TRBV6-1; the D is unclear. CDR3 length: 11 residues. Germline CDR1 and CDR2: MNHNS and SASEGT. V was trimmed by 7 bases and J by 10 bases, leaving 13 bases between them. For the CDR3, the DNA is TGTGCCAGCATGGGAGGTTTAGGAGCTTTCTTT. The encoded protein is CASMGGLGAFF.

This chain's CDR3 is CASSLLREGRYEQYF. The CDR3 coding sequence is TGTGCCAGCAGCTTGTTGCGGGAGGGCCGGTACGAGCAGTACTTC. The V call is TRBV7-2, the J call TRBJ2-7, with 9 bases aligning to TRBD2. Germline V gives CDR1 SGHTA, CDR2 FQGNSA. The CDR3 spans 15 residues. The V gene end was trimmed by 3 bases and the J gene end by 4 bases; junction bases not matched to a gene: 7.

This chain links TRBV12-3 or TRBV12-4 with TRBJ1-2; D is possibly TRBD1 (6 bases). This CDR3 region has 16 residues. Trimming cost V 3 bases and J 3 bases, with 17 bases left between them. The CDR3 sequence: CASSFPSRWGHYGYTF. The CDR3 nucleotides are TGTGCCAGCAGTTTTCCCTCTAGGTGGGGGCACTATGGCTACACCTTC.

The J gene is TRBJ1-1, the V gene TRBV4-1, with D perhaps TRBD1 (6 bases). CDR1 is MGHRA, CDR2 YSYEKL, per germline. The V gene lost 0 bases and the J gene lost 5 bases, with 13 bases spanning the gap. The CDR3 is 15 residues long. The DNA of the CDR3 is TGCGCCAGCAGCCAAGATCGGGGGACAAGAACTGAAGCTTTCTTT. Translated: CASSQDRGTRTEAFF.

This clonotype came up many times. The chain employs TRBV11-1 and TRBJ2-7, with D uncertain. The CDR3 runs to 13 residues. Germline CDR1 is SGHAT and CDR2 is FQDESV (reference sequence). V was cut by 2 bases and J by 4 bases, with 9 bases left in between. CDR3 bases: TGTGCCAGCAGCTTAAGGCGTTCGTACGAGCAGTACTTC. This codes for CASSLRRSYEQYF.